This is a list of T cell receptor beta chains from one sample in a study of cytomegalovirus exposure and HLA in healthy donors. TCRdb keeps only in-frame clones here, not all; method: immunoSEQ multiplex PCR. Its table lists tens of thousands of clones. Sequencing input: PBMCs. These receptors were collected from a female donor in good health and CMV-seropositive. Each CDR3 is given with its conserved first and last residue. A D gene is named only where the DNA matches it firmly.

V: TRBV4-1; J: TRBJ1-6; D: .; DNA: TGCGCCAGCAGCCAAACGAGACTGGATCCACCTTCACCCCTCCACTTT; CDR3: CASSQTRLDPPSPLHF
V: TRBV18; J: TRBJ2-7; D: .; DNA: TGTGCCAGCTCACCACCTAGCTCCTACGAGCAGTACTTC; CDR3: CASSPPSSYEQYF
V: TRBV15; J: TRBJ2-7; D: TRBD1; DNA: TGTGCCACCAGCAGAGGGACAGGGGTCGAGCAGTACTTC; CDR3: CATSRGTGVEQYF
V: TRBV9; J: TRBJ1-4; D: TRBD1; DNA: TGTGCCAGCAGCGTAAGGGGGACAGGTGGTTCAACTAATGAAAAACTGTTTTTT; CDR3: CASSVRGTGGSTNEKLFF
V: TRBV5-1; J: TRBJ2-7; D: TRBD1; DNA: TGCGCCAGCAGCGCTACCGGGACAGAGGCGAGCGGGCAGTACTTC; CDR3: CASSATGTEASGQYF
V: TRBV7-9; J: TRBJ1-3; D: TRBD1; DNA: TGTGCCAGCAGCTTAACGGGGGGACAGGGAGGAAACACCATATATTTT; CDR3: CASSLTGGQGGNTIYF
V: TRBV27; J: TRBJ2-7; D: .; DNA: TGTGCCAGCAGTTACCGGGACACGGGGACCTACGAGCAGTACTTC; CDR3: CASSYRDTGTYEQYF
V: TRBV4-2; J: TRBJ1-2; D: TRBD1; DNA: TGTGCCAGCAGCTCCGGGACAGGGGTCTATGGCTACACCTTC; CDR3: CASSSGTGVYGYTF
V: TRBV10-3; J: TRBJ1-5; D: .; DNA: TGTGCCATTGCTCCGGACAGCAGCAATCAGCCCCAGCATTTT; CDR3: CAIAPDSSNQPQHF
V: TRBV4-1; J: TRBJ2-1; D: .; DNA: TGCGCCAGCAGCCAAGATATCCTACTCGGGGGAGGCACCGACAATGAGCAGTTCTTC; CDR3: CASSQDILLGGGTDNEQFF
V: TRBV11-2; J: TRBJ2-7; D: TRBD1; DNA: TGTGCCAGCAGCTTAGCCTGGACAGGGTTAGGGTCCTACGAGCAGTACTTC; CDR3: CASSLAWTGLGSYEQYF
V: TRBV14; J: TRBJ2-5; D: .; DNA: TGTGCCAGCAGCCAAGAGGGGGCCGGAAAACAAGAGACCCAGTACTTC; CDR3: CASSQEGAGKQETQYF
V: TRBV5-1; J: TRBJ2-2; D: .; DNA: TGCGCCAGCAGCTTGGGGGACACCAACACCGGGGAGCTGTTTTTT; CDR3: CASSLGDTNTGELFF
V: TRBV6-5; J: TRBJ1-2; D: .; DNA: TGTGCCAGCAGTTATACCGATGGGGGGATCTATGGCTACACCTTC; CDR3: CASSYTDGGIYGYTF
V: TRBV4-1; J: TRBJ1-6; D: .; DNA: TGCGCCAGCAGCCAAGGGCAGGGTTTCGATTCACCCCTCCACTTT; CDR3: CASSQGQGFDSPLHF
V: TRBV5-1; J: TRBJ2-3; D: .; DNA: TGCGCCAGCAGCCCTCCGAAGCCGCAGTATTTT; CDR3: CASSPPKPQYF
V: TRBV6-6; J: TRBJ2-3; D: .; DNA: TGTGCCAGCAGTTACTCGGACTCCCCTACGGATACGCAGTATTTT; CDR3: CASSYSDSPTDTQYF
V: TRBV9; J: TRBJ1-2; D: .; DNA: TGTGCCAGCAGCACATGGCAGGACAGAGCGGATGGCTACACCTTC; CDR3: CASSTWQDRADGYTF
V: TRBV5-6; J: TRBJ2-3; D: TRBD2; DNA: TGTGCCAGCAGCGCGCGGGGGACCACAGATACGCAGTATTTT; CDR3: CASSARGTTDTQYF
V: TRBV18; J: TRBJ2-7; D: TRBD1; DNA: TGTGCCAGCTCACCACCTCAGGGGGCAGGGGAGCAGTACTTC; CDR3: CASSPPQGAGEQYF
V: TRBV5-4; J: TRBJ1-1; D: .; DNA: TGTGCCAGCAGCAGGCATGGGGGAGGGGGCACTGAAGCTTTCTTT; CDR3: CASSRHGGGGTEAFF
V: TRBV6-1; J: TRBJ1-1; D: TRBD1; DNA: TGTGCCAGCAGTTTTGACAGGGATGGTAGAGCTTTCTTT; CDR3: CASSFDRDGRAFF
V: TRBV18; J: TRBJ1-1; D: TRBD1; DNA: TGTGCCAGCTCATCAGGGGGCGCTGGGCTAGCTTTCTTT; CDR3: CASSSGGAGLAFF
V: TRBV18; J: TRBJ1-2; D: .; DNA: TGTGCCAGCTCACCAGAGGTAGGAGGGGTTCGTCGTGGCTACACCTTC; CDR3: CASSPEVGGVRRGYTF
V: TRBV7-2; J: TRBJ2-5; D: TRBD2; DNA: TGTGCCAGCAGCTTACAGACTAGCGGGTTTCAAGAGACCCAGTACTTC; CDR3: CASSLQTSGFQETQYF
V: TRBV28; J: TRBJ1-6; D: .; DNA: TGTGCCGCGGAAGCAGCTAATTCACCCCTCCACTTT; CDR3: CAAEAANSPLHF
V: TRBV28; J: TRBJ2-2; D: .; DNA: TGTGCCAGCAGTTTACTTTGGGGCGTCGACACCGGGGAGCTGTTTTTT; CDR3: CASSLLWGVDTGELFF
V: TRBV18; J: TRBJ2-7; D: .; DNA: TGTGCCAGCTCACTTAGCTACGAGCAGTACTTC; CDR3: CASSLSYEQYF
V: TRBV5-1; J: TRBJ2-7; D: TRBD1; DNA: TGCGCCAGCAGCTTATCCACGGGACAGAGCTACGAGCAGTACTTC; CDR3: CASSLSTGQSYEQYF
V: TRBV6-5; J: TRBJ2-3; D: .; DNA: TGTGCCAGCAGACCGCGGGGGCTTAGCACAGATACGCAGTATTTT; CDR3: CASRPRGLSTDTQYF
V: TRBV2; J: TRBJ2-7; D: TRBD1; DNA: TGTGCCAGCGCCGGGGACAGCATCAGCTCCTACGAGCAGTACTTC; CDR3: CASAGDSISSYEQYF
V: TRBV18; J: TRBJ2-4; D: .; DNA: TGTGCCAGCTCACCACCCAACAGGGCTACCAAAAACATTCAGTACTTC; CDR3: CASSPPNRATKNIQYF
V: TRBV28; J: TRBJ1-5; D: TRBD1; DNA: TGTGCCAGCAGTTGGGACAGGGTCAATCAGCCCCAGCATTTT; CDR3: CASSWDRVNQPQHF
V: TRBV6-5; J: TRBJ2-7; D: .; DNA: TGTGCCAGCAGTTATAGTAGGAGCTACGAGCAGTACTTC; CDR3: CASSYSRSYEQYF
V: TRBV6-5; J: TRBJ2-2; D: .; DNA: TGTGCCAGCAGTTACTCGAAAACTCTCGGGGAGCTGTTTTTT; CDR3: CASSYSKTLGELFF
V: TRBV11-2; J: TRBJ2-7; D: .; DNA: TGTGCCAGCAGCCCCTTCGGACGGGAAACCTACGAGCAGTACTTC; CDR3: CASSPFGRETYEQYF